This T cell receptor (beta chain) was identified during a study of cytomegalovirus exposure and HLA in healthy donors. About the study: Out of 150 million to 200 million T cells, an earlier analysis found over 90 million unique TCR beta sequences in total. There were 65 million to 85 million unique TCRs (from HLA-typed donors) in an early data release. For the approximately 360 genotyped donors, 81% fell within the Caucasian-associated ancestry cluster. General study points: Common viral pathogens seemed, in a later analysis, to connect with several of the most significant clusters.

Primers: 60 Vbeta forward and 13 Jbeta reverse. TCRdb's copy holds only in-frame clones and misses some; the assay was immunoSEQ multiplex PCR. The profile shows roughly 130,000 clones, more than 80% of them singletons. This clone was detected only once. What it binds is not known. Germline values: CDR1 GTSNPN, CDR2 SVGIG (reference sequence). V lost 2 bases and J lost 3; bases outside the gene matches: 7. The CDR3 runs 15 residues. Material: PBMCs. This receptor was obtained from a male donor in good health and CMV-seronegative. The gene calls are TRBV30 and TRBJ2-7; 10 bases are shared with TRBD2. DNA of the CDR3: TGTGCCTGGAGTCTAGCGGGAGCAGGGGTCTACGAGCAGTACTTC. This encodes CAWSLAGAGVYEQYF.